Following are 14 T cell receptor beta chains from one sample sequenced in a study of T cell changes during pregnancy in multiple sclerosis. Only in-frame clones appear in the TCRdb table, and some are missing; sequencing was by immunoSEQ multiplex PCR. The data contain tens of thousands of clones, around nine tenths of them singletons. The material was CD4+ T cells from peripheral blood mononuclear cells, obtained in the second trimester of pregnancy. The source of these receptors is a female donor in good health, enrolled as a control in a pregnancy study.

The V and J genes are TRBV5-6 and TRBJ1-2; TRBD1 agrees at 7 bases. Germline loops: CDR1 SGHDT, CDR2 YYEEEE. CDR3 length: 14 residues. V lost 4 bases, J lost 4 bases, and 7 bases stayed unmatched. CDR3 sequence (DNA): TGTGCCAGCAGCCCCGGGACAGCAGTCTATGGCTACACCTTC. Encoded protein: CASSPGTAVYGYTF.

V gene TRBV5-1 combines with J gene TRBJ1-4; possibly TRBD1 for D (6 bases). CDR1 is SGHRS, CDR2 YFSETQ, per germline. Trimming removed 3 bases from V and 5 bases from J, with 17 bases in between. CDR3 size: 16 residues. In DNA, the CDR3 is TGCGCCAGCAGCTGGGGGCGGCCGGGAACGAATGAAAAACTGTTTTTT. Its translation is CASSWGRPGTNEKLFF. The whole variable domain, remainder taken from reference TRBV5-1 and TRBJ1-4, is KAGVTQTPRYLIKTRGQQVTLSCSPISGHRSVSWYQQTPGQGLQFLFEYFSETQRNKGNFPGRFSGRQFSNSRSEMNVSTLELGDSALYLCASSWGRPGTNEKLFFGSGTQLSVL.

This chain connects TRBV4-3 to TRBJ1-2, with TRBD1 identical over 8 bases. The CDR3 loop spans 14 amino acids. V was clipped by 3 bases and J by 8 bases; unmatched bases: 8. Germline-derived CDR1 and CDR2 are LGHNA and YSLEER. CDR3 in DNA: TGCGCCAGCAGCCATCTAACAGGGGGAGGCGGCTACACCTTC. It codes for CASSHLTGGGGYTF.

The V gene is TRBV4-1, the J gene TRBJ2-2, with TRBD2 as a possible D gene (6 bases). CDR1 is MGHRA and CDR2 is YSYEKL in the germline V gene. Deletions cut 7 bases from V and 0 bases from J, with 15 bases between. There are 16 residues in the CDR3. The CDR3 region is CASNLAWGANTGELFF. The CDR3 bases are TGCGCCAGCAACCTAGCTTGGGGGGCGAACACCGGGGAGCTGTTTTTT.

This clone was seen only once. The V call is TRBV7-2, the J call TRBJ2-7; D not certain. Germline CDR1 is SGHTA and CDR2 is FQGNSA. The CDR3 covers 16 residues. V shed 1 base and J shed 2 bases, with 15 bases lying between them. The CDR3 DNA reads as TGTGCCAGCAGCTTAGGAGTGTTGGGCAGGACCTACGAGCAGTACTTC. Protein product: CASSLGVLGRTYEQYF.

This clone was recorded once. The chain carries TRBV6-5 and TRBJ1-2; D unclear. The germline CDR1 and CDR2 sequences are MNHEY and SVGAGI. This CDR3 is 13 amino acids long. The ends were cut back, 8 bases at V and 8 bases at J, with 18 bases in the middle. The CDR3: CASRILGRKGYTF. In nucleotides, the CDR3 is TGTGCCAGCCGGATTCTTGGGAGAAAGGGCTACACCTTC.

The CDR3 region is CASSYSRVAEQFF. The CDR3, as DNA: TGTGCCAGCAGTTACAGCAGGGTTGCTGAGCAGTTCTTC. V and J are TRBV6-6 and TRBJ2-1; D possibly corresponds to TRBD1 (5 bases). V was pared by 2 bases and J by 9 bases, with 11 bases between. From germline, CDR1 is MNHNY and CDR2 SVGAGI (reference sequence). This CDR3 is 13 amino acids long.

This sequence joins TRBV7-6 and TRBJ2-1, with D possibly being TRBD2 (5 bases). The CDR3 covers 16 residues. With 1 base removed from V and 8 bases from J, the gap between germline ends came to 18 bases. Germline assignment: CDR1 SGHVS and CDR2 FNYEAQ. Here the CDR3 reads CASSLVRSGGGHEQFF. DNA for the CDR3: TGTGCCAGCAGCTTAGTTCGCTCGGGCGGAGGACATGAGCAGTTCTTC.

J is TRBJ1-6 and V is TRBV4-1; the match to TRBD1 covers 7 bases. The CDR3 length is 15 residues. V trimming: 1 base; J trimming: 6 bases; junction bases outside the gene matches: 3. Germline-derived CDR1 and CDR2 are MGHRA and YSYEKL. The CDR3 region is CASSQGGTVNSPLHF. Here the CDR3 DNA reads TGCGCCAGCAGCCAAGGCGGGACAGTTAATTCACCCCTCCACTTT.

The chain joins TRBV29-1 to TRBJ1-2, with 9 nucleotides matching TRBD1. Trimming removed 3 bases from V and 4 bases from J; junction bases left unmatched: 6. Germline assignment: CDR1 SQVTM and CDR2 ANQGSEA. The CDR3 sequence is 14 residues long. CDR3 sequence (DNA): TGCAGCGTTGATAAGGGACAGGGATCCTATGGCTACACCTTC. The encoded protein is CSVDKGQGSYGYTF.

The CDR3 sequence: CASSQTGGSGPYEQYF. CDR3 sequence (DNA): TGCGCCAGCAGCCAAACAGGGGGCTCGGGACCCTACGAGCAGTACTTC. This chain uses TRBV4-3 with TRBJ2-7, with 9 bases that match TRBD1. With V trimmed by 2 bases and J by 2 bases, 7 bases remained unmatched. The CDR3 is made up of 16 amino acids. Germline-derived CDR1 and CDR2 are LGHNA and YSLEER.

V is TRBV7-6 and J is TRBJ2-2; a possible D gene is TRBD2 (5 bases). The V gene's germline CDR1 is SGHVS and CDR2 FNYEAQ. The CDR3 totals 15 residues. The germline V and J ends were trimmed by 0 bases and 6 bases, with 11 bases remaining between them. This CDR3 reads CASSLARAGPGELFF. CDR3 nucleotide sequence: TGTGCCAGCAGCTTAGCGAGGGCAGGACCCGGGGAGCTGTTTTTT.

The chain combines TRBV7-9 with TRBJ2-5; no definite D call. The CDR3 has 8 amino acids. Germline V gene sequence: CDR1 SEHNR, CDR2 FQNEAQ (reference sequence). The V end lost 10 bases, the J end lost 7 bases, and 4 bases lay between the germline ends. This CDR3 reads CATGTQYF. CDR3 coding DNA: TGTGCCACGGGGACCCAGTACTTC.

In its sample, this clone was seen once. This chain connects TRBV28 to TRBJ2-1, with D perhaps TRBD2 (5 bases). Germline CDR1 reads MDHEN; CDR2 reads SYDVKM. The CDR3 length is 15 residues. Trimming took off 8 bases at V and 2 bases at J, with 16 bases between the two ends. The CDR3 protein is CASGRPLGTYNEQFF. Here the CDR3 DNA reads TGTGCCAGCGGGAGACCTCTGGGGACCTACAATGAGCAGTTCTTC. The entire variable domain, with the rest obtained from reference TRBV28 and TRBJ2-1, is as follows: DVKVTQSSRYLVKRTGEKVFLECVQDMDHENMFWYRQDPGLGLRLIYFSYDVKMKEKGDIPEGYSVSREKKERFSLILESASTNQTSMYLCASGRPLGTYNEQFFGPGTRLTVL.